The text below deals with one T cell receptor beta chain. The germline V gene encodes CDR1 SNHLY and CDR2 FYNNEI. This CDR3 region has 16 residues. V was cut by 6 bases and J by 5 bases, with 22 bases left in between. This entry is derived from a study of T cell changes during pregnancy in multiple sclerosis. This table comes from immunoSEQ multiplex PCR, and its TCRdb copy is limited to in-frame clones, with some not included. Of 36,000 or so clones in the sample, more than 75% were seen once. The source is a female donor with multiple sclerosis, enrolled in a pregnancy study. The chain carries TRBV2 and TRBJ2-5; TRBD1 is a possible D gene (6 bases). The material sequenced was CD4+ T cells from peripheral blood mononuclear cells, taken in the first trimester of pregnancy. The CDR3 is CASRDMAHRVGETQYF. The CDR3 region has the DNA TGTGCCAGCAGGGACATGGCTCACAGGGTTGGGGAGACCCAGTACTTC.